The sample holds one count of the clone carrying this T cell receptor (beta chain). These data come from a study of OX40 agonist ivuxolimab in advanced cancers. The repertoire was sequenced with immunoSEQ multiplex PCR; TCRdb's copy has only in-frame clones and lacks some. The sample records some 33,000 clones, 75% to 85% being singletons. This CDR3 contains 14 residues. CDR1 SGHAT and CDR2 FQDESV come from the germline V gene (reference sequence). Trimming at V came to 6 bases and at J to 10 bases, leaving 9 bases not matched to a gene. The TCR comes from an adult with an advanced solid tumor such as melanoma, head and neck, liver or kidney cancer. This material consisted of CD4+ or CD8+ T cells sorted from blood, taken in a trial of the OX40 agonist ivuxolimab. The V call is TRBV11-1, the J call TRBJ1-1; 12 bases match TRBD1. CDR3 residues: CASSRDGTGGGAFF. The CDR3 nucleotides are TGTGCCAGCAGTCGAGATGGGACAGGGGGCGGAGCTTTCTTT.